This entry lists 20 T cell receptor beta chains sequenced from one sample in a study of graft-versus-host responses after intestinal transplantation. No antigen has been assigned to these receptors. Clones were sequenced by immunoSEQ multiplex PCR, and TCRdb holds only the in-frame ones, with some missing. The table lists more than 85,000 clones, 92% of them singletons. The starting material was unstimulated CD8+ T cells sorted from spleen or lymph node cells, obtained before transplant. These receptors were collected from a human donor who was the organ donor for an intestinal transplant.

The rearrangement joins TRBV28 to TRBJ1-2; D not resolved. The V and J ends lost 4 bases and 0 bases respectively, with 9 bases between them. The CDR3 consists of 14 residues. Germline assignment: CDR1 MDHEN and CDR2 SYDVKM. CDR3: CASSSLGANYGYTF. Here the CDR3 DNA reads TGTGCCAGCAGTTCTTTGGGAGCTAACTATGGCTACACCTTC.

The V and J genes are TRBV29-1 and TRBJ2-3; D not certain. The CDR3 is 14 residues long. Per germline, CDR1 SQVTM and CDR2 ANQGSEA. With 4 bases removed from V and 2 bases from J, the gap between germline ends came to 13 bases. The CDR3 DNA reads TGCAGCGTTGGTTTATTGCCTATCACAGATACGCAGTATTTT. Its translation is CSVGLLPITDTQYF.

This clone came up once. This rearrangement joins TRBV13 to TRBJ2-7, with 14 bases lining up with TRBD2. Per the germline V gene, CDR1 is PRHDT and CDR2 is FYEKMQ (reference sequence). V shed 4 bases, J shed 2 bases, and the junction held 1 base outside the gene matches. This CDR3 contains 15 residues. The CDR3 sequence: CASSSGLAGAYEQYF. The CDR3 nucleotides are TGTGCCAGCAGCTCGGGACTAGCGGGGGCCTACGAGCAGTACTTC.

The chain joins TRBV4-1 to TRBJ2-1; D is uncertain. CDR3 length: 16 amino acids. CDR1 is MGHRA and CDR2 is YSYEKL in the germline V gene. V lost 0 bases and J lost 0, with 9 bases in between. CDR3 amino acids: CASSQDGGSSYNEQFF. CDR3 nucleotide sequence: TGCGCCAGCAGCCAAGATGGCGGAAGCTCCTACAATGAGCAGTTCTTC.

V is TRBV11-3 and J is TRBJ2-5, with 9 bases matching TRBD2. With 4 bases clipped from V and 3 bases from J, the junction kept 9 bases outside the gene matches. This CDR3 contains 16 residues. The V gene's germline CDR1 is SGHNT and CDR2 YENEEA. The CDR3 DNA reads as TGTGCCAGCAGCTCGGGTAGCGGGGGTTTCGAAGAGACCCAGTACTTC. It yields the protein CASSSGSGGFEETQYF.

This clone occurred once. The V and J genes are TRBV19 and TRBJ2-3, with TRBD2 matching 10 bases. The V and J ends lost 7 bases and 4 bases, in that order; junction bases with no gene match: 5. The germline V gene has CDR1 LNHDA and CDR2 SQIVND (reference sequence). CDR3 size: 14 residues. The CDR3 nucleotides are TGTGCCAGTAATGAGCGGGAGGGTCCAGATACGCAGTATTTT. Amino acid sequence: CASNEREGPDTQYF. The full variable domain, completed using reference TRBV19 and TRBJ2-3, is DGGITQSPKYLFRKEGQNVTLSCEQNLNHDAMYWYRQDPGQGLRLIYYSQIVNDFQKGDIAEGYSVSREKKESFPLTVTSAQKNPTAFYLCASNEREGPDTQYFGPGTRLTVL.

J is TRBJ2-7 and V is TRBV5-6; D gene uncertain. The germline gives CDR1 SGHDT, CDR2 YYEEEE. The CDR3 length is 15 residues. Trimming pared 0 bases from V and 4 bases from J, leaving 14 bases between. The CDR3 region is CASSLVGRLLYEQYF. The CDR3 DNA is TGTGCCAGCAGCTTGGTTGGTCGTCTACTATACGAGCAGTACTTC.

This sequence joins TRBV6-1 and TRBJ1-5; D is unclear. The V end lost 2 bases, the J end lost 11 bases, and 13 bases lay between the germline ends. The CDR3 is 13 residues long. In germline, CDR1 is MNHNS, CDR2 SASEGT. The CDR3 loop is CASSELLYSSQHF. For the CDR3, the DNA is TGTGCCAGCAGTGAACTCTTATATTCCTCCCAGCATTTT.

There are a few counts of this clone. The J gene is TRBJ1-6, the V gene TRBV6-5; the match to TRBD1 covers 9 bases. This CDR3 comprises 14 residues. Germline V CDR1 and CDR2: MNHEY, SVGAGI. V dropped 6 bases and J dropped 8; count of bases not matched to a gene: 5. CDR3 in amino acids: CASSPGQGHSPLHF. CDR3 in DNA: TGTGCCAGCAGCCCGGGACAGGGACATTCACCCCTCCACTTT.

The rearrangement joins TRBV14 to TRBJ2-7, with TRBD2 matching 11 bases. The CDR3 sequence is 20 residues long. The germline CDR1 and CDR2 sequences are SGHDN and FVKESK. V gave up 4 bases and J gave up 0 bases; unmatched junction bases: 17. The CDR3 reads CASSPHWGLAAPPLSYEQYF. Written as DNA, the CDR3 is TGTGCCAGCAGCCCACACTGGGGACTAGCGGCCCCCCCCCTCTCCTACGAGCAGTACTTC.

The chain combines TRBV10-3 with TRBJ2-7; 8 positions agree with TRBD1. This CDR3 is 15 amino acids long. V lost 5 bases to trimming and J lost 3 bases; unmatched junction nucleotides: 9. Germline CDR1 is ENHRY and CDR2 is SYGVKD. CDR3 sequence reads: CAISTDRGPHYEQYF. The CDR3 DNA reads as TGTGCCATCAGTACCGACAGGGGTCCCCACTACGAGCAGTACTTC.

The chain combines TRBV15 with TRBJ2-2, with 7 bases fitting TRBD1. The V and J ends lost 9 bases and 0 bases, in that order; junction bases with no gene match: 4. The germline gives CDR1 LNHNV, CDR2 YYDKDF (reference sequence). The CDR3 has 14 amino acids. The CDR3 here is CATGDSANTGELFF. The CDR3 DNA sequence: TGTGCCACGGGGGACAGCGCGAACACCGGGGAGCTGTTTTTT.

V gene TRBV7-6 combines with J gene TRBJ1-3, with D maybe TRBD1 (6 bases). CDR1 and CDR2 from the germline V gene are SGHVS and FNYEAQ. V was pared by 1 base and J by 1 base, with 11 bases between. This CDR3 has 16 residues. The chain's CDR3 is CASSLGDIPSGNTIYF. CDR3 DNA: TGTGCCAGCAGCTTAGGGGACATCCCTTCTGGAAACACCATATATTTT.

The V call is TRBV28, the J call TRBJ1-2; D remains ambiguous. CDR3 length equals 14 residues. CDR1 MDHEN and CDR2 SYDVKM come from the germline V gene. V gave up 3 bases and J gave up 4 bases, with 12 bases separating them. The CDR3 reads CASSLPSRSYGYTF. Written as DNA, the CDR3 is TGTGCCAGCAGTTTGCCGTCGAGGAGCTATGGCTACACCTTC.

The chain links TRBV19 to TRBJ2-1, with unresolved D. V was shortened by 3 bases and J by 2 bases, with 8 bases between the two germline ends. Germline V lookup: CDR1 LNHDA, CDR2 SQIVND (reference sequence). The CDR3 runs 14 residues. CDR3 in amino acids: CASSIGLTYNEQFF. The CDR3 DNA sequence: TGTGCCAGTAGTATCGGGTTAACCTACAATGAGCAGTTCTTC.

The chain has TRBV27 and TRBJ2-7; 12 nucleotides match TRBD2. Germline V CDR1 and CDR2: MNHEY, SMNVEV (reference sequence). The CDR3 runs to 14 residues. Trimming cost V 5 bases and J 3 bases; bases outside gene matches: 2. The CDR3 bases are TGTGCCAGCAGTCTAGCGGGAGGGGACTACGAGCAGTACTTC. Protein sequence: CASSLAGGDYEQYF.

Points on this clone: One end of the junction does not line up with germline, which may come from a read error. J is TRBJ2-5 and V is TRBV7-7; no definite D call. This CDR3 has 13 amino acids. The V gene's germline CDR1 is SSHAT and CDR2 FNYEAQ (reference sequence). CDR3 amino acids: CASSLLESETQYF. CDR3 nucleotides: TGTGCTAGCAGCTTATTAGAGTCAGAGACCCAGTACTTC.

The chain combines TRBV27 with TRBJ1-5; D gene ambiguous. The CDR3 spans 13 residues. Germline values: CDR1 MNHEY, CDR2 SMNVEV (reference sequence). The ends were cut back, 2 bases at V and 8 bases at J, with 10 bases in the middle. CDR3 amino acids: CASSLQVLEPQHF. The CDR3, as DNA: TGTGCCAGCAGTTTACAGGTTTTGGAGCCCCAGCATTTT.

The chain recombines TRBV18 with TRBJ1-5; D gene ambiguous. The CDR3 loop spans 15 amino acids. V gave up 2 bases and J gave up 5 bases, with 13 bases separating them. CDR1 and CDR2 from the germline V gene are KGHSH and LQKENI. CDR3 nucleotide sequence: TGTGCCAGCTCACCATTTCGGGGAAGGCATCAGCCCCAGCATTTT. Translated: CASSPFRGRHQPQHF.

Comment on this clone: A read error may produce the germline difference seen at one junction end. The rearrangement joins TRBV7-9 to TRBJ2-5, with TRBD2 identical over 12 bases. The CDR3 is made up of 13 amino acids. Per germline, CDR1 SEHNR and CDR2 FQNEAQ (reference sequence). Here the CDR3 DNA reads TGTGCCAGCAGCCTAGCGGGGGGGGAGACCCAGTACTTC. This encodes CASSLAGGETQYF. Using reference TRBV7-9 and TRBJ2-5 for the parts outside the CDR3, the full variable domain is DTGVSQNPRHKITKRGQNVTFRCDPISEHNRLYWYRQTLGQGPEFLTYFQNEAQLEKSRLLSDRFSAERPKGSFSTLEIQRTEQGDSAMYLCASSLAGGETQYFGPGTRLLVL.